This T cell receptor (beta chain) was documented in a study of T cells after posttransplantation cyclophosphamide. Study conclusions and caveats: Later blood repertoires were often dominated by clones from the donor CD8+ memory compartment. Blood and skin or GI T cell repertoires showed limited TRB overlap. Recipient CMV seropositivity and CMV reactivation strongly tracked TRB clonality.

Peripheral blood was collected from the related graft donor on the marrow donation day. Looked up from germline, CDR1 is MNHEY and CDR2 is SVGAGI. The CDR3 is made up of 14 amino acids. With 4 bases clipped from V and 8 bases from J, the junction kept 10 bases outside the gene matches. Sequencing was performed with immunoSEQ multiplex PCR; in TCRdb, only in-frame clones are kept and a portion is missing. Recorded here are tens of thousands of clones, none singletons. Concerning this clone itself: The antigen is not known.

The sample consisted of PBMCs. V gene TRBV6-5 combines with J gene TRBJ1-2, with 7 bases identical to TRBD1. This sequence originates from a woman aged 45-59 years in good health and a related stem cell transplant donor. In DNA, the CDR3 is TGTGCCAGCAGTTCCTCCCAGGGGGTTTGGGGCTACACCTTC. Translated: CASSSSQGVWGYTF.